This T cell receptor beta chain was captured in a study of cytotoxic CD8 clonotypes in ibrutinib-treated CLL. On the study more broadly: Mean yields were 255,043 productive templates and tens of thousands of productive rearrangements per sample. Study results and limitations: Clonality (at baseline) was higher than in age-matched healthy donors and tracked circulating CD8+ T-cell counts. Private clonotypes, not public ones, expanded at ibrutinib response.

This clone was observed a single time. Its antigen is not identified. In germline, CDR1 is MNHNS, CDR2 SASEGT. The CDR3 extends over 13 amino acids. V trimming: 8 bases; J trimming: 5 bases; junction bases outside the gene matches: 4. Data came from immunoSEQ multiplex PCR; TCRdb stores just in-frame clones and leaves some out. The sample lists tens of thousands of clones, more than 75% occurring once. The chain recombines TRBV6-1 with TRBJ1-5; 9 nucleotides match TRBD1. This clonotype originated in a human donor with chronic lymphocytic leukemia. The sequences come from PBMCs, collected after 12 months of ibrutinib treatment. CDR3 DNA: TGTGCCAGCCGGAGACAGGGGGATCAGCCCCAGCATTTT. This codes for CASRRQGDQPQHF.